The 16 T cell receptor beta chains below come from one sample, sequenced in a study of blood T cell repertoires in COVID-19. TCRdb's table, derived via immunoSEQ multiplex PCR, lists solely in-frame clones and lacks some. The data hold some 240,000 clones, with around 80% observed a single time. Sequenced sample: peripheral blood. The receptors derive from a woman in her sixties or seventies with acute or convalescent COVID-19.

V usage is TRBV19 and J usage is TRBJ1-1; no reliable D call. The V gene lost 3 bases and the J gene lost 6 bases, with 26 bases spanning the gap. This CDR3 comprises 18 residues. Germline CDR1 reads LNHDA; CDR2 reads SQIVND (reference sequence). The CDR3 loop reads CASSIDETSFGETAEAFF. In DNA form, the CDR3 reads TGTGCCAGTAGTATCGATGAGACCAGCTTCGGGGAAACGGCTGAAGCTTTCTTT.

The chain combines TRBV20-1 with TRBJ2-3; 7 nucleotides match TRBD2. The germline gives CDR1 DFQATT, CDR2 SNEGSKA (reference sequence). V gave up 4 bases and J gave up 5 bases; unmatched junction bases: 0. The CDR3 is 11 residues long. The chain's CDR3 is CSAIAGDTQYF. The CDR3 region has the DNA TGCAGTGCTATAGCGGGAGATACGCAGTATTTT.

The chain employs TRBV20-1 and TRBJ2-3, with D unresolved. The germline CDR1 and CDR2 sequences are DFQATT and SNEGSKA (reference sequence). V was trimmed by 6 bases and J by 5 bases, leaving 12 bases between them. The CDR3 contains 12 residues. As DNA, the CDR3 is TGCAGTGCCAGTATAACGGTAGATACGCAGTATTTT. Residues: CSASITVDTQYF.

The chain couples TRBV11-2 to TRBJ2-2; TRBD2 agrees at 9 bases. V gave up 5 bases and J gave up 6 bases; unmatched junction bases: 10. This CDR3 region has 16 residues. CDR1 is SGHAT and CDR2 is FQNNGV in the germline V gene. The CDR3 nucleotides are TGTGCCAGCAGCCTAATGACTAGCGGTTTGGCCGGGGAGCTGTTTTTT. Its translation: CASSLMTSGLAGELFF. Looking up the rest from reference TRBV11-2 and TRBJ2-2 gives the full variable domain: EAGVAQSPRYKIIEKRQSVAFWCNPISGHATLYWYQQILGQGPKLLIQFQNNGVVDDSQLPKDRFSAERLKGVDSTLKIQPAKLEDSAVYLCASSLMTSGLAGELFFGEGSRLTVL.

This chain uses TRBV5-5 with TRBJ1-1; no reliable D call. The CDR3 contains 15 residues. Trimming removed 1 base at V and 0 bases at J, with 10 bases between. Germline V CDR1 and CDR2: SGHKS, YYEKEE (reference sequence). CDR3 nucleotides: TGTGCCAGCAGCTTGAGCTCGGGGTTGAACACTGAAGCTTTCTTT. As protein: CASSLSSGLNTEAFF.

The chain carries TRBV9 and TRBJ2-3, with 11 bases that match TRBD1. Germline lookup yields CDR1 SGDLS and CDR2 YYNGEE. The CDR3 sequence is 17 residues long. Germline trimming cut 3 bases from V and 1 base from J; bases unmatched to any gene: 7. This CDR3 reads CASSGTWGQGGTDTQYF. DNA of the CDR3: TGTGCCAGCAGCGGAACTTGGGGACAGGGGGGCACAGATACGCAGTATTTT. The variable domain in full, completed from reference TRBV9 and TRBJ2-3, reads DSGVTQTPKHLITATGQRVTLRCSPRSGDLSVYWYQQSLDQGLQFLIQYYNGEERAKGNILERFSAQQFPDLHSELNLSSLELGDSALYFCASSGTWGQGGTDTQYFGPGTRLTVL.

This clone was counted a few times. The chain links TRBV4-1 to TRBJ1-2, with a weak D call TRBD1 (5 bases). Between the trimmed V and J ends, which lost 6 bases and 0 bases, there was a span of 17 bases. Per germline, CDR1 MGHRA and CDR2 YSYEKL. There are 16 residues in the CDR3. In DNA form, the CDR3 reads TGCGCCAGCAGACGGGACTTCTCCTCGCCTAACTATGGCTACACCTTC. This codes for CASRRDFSSPNYGYTF.

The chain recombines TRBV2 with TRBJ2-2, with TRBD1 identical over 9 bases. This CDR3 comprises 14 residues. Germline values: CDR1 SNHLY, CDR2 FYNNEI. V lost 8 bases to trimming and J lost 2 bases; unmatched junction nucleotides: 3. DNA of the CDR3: TGTGCCAGCGACAGGGGGAGAAACACCGGGGAGCTGTTTTTT. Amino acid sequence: CASDRGRNTGELFF.

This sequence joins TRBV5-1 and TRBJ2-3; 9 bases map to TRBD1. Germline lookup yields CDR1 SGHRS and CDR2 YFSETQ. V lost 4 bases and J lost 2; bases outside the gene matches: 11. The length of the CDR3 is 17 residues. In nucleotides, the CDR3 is TGCGCCAGCAGCGTCTCTATGGACAGGGGAATCACAGATACGCAGTATTTT. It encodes CASSVSMDRGITDTQYF.

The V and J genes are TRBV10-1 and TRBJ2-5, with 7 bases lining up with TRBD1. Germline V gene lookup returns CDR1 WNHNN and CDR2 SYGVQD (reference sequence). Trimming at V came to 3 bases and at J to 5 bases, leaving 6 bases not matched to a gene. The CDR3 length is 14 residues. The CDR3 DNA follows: TGCGCCAGCAGTGAACCGGACAGGAGGGAGACCCAGTACTTC. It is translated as CASSEPDRRETQYF.

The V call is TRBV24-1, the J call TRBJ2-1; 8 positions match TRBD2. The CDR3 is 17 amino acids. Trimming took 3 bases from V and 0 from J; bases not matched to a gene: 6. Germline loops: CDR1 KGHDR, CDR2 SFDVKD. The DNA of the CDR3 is TGTGCCACCAGTGATCGTGGGCGGGGGGTCTCCTACAATGAGCAGTTCTTC. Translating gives CATSDRGRGVSYNEQFF.

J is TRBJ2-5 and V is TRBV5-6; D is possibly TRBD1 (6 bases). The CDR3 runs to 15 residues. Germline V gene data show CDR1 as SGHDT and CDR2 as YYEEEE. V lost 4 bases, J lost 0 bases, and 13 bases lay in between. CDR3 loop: CASSGDIRNQETQYF. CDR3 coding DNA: TGTGCCAGCAGCGGGGACATCAGAAACCAAGAGACCCAGTACTTC. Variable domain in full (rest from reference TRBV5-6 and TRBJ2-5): DAGVTQSPTHLIKTRGQQVTLRCSPKSGHDTVSWYQQALGQGPQFIFQYYEEEERQRGNFPDRFSGHQFPNYSSELNVNALLLGDSALYLCASSGDIRNQETQYFGPGTRLLVL.

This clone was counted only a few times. CDR3 in DNA: TGTGCCAGCAGCAGACAATACGAGCAGTACTTC. This codes for CASSRQYEQYF. This chain connects TRBV5-6 to TRBJ2-7; D is undetermined. The CDR3 has 11 residues. The V end lost 4 bases, the J end lost 4 bases, and 6 bases lay between the germline ends. Germline CDR1 reads SGHDT; CDR2 reads YYEEEE.

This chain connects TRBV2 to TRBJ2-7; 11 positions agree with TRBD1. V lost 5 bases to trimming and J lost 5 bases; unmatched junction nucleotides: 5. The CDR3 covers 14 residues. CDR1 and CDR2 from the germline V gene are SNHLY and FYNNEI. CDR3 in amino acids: CASSQGQGVHEQYF. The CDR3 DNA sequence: TGTGCCAGCAGTCAGGGACAGGGGGTCCACGAGCAGTACTTC.

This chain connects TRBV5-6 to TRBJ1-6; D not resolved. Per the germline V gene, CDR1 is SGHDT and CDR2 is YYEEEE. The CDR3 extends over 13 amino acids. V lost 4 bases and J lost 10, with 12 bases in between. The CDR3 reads CASSPLVGSPLHF. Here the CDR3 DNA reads TGTGCCAGCAGCCCACTAGTAGGCTCACCCCTCCACTTT.

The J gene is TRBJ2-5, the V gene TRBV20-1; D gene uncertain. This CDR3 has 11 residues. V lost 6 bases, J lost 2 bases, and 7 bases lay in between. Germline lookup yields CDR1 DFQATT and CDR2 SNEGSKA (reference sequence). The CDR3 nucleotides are TGCAGTGCATCAAATCAAGAGACCCAGTACTTC. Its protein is CSASNQETQYF.